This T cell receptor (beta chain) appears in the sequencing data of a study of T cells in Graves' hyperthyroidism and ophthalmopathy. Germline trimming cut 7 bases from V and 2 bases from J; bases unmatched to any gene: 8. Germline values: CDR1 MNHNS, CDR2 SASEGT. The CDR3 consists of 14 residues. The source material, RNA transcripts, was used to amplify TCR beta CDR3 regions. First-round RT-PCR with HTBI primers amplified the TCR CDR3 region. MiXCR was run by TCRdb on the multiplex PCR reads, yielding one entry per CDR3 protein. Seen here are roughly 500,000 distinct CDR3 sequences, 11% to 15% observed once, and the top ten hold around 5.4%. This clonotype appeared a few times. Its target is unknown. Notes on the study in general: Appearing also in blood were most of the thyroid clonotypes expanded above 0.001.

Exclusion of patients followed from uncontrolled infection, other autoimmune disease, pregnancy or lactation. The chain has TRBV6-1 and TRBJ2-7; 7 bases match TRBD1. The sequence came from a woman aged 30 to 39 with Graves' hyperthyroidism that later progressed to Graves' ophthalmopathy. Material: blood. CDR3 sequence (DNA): TGTGCCAGCACCCAGACAGGGAGAACCTACGAGCAGTACTTC. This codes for CASTQTGRTYEQYF.